What follows describes a single T cell receptor (beta chain). A clone one base away is much larger, so this may be a read error. Certain patients, namely those with other autoimmune diseases, uncontrolled infections, pregnancy or lactation, were excluded. The evidence that diagnosis relied on was clinical symptoms, serum thyroxine, TRAb, thyroid ultrasound and orbital computed tomography. The source of the sample is a study of Graves' ophthalmopathy and Graves' hyperthyroidism. Amplified material comprised TCR beta CDR3 regions derived from RNA transcripts. HTBI primers were employed in first-round RT-PCR, then a second-round multiplex PCR followed. MiXCR, applied by TCRdb to the multiplex PCR reads, yields one record per CDR3 protein. Of about 480,000 distinct CDR3 sequences listed, approximately 15% are singletons. V was pared by 7 bases and J by 4 bases, with 10 bases of the junction left unmatched. The CDR3 spans 15 residues.

Sequencing used blood. The chain combines TRBV12-3 or TRBV12-4 with TRBJ2-7; 10 bases agree with TRBD2. The origin of this receptor is a woman aged 30 to 39 with Graves' ophthalmopathy. The CDR3 here is CASTTSLAGFYEQYV. CDR3 nucleotide sequence: TGTGCCAGCACCACATCACTAGCGGGGTTTTACGAGCAGTACGTC.